A selection of T cell receptor beta chains follows, all from one sample in a study of PD-1 blockade in classical Hodgkin lymphoma. This table comes from immunoSEQ multiplex PCR, and its TCRdb copy is limited to in-frame clones, with some not included. Of approximately 27,000 clones in the sample, roughly 82% are singletons; the top ten hold about 18%. This specimen was peripheral blood mononuclear cells (PBMCs), taken before the fourth cycle of nivolumab. The receptors were sampled from a human donor with classical Hodgkin lymphoma. CDR3s include the opening cysteine and the closing phenylalanine or tryptophan. A D gene is named only where the DNA matches it firmly. Size is stated for part of the rows, as once, few or many counts, or as a class when the clone is expanded.

>TRBD2|TRBV7-8|-|TRBJ2-7
CASSLGSRGGSYEQYF
TGTGCCAGCAGCTTAGGGTCGCGGGGGGGGTCCTACGAGCAGTACTTC
>TRBD1|TRBV6-1|-|TRBJ1-1
CAGRAGGSNTEAFF
TGTGCCGGACGAGCAGGGGGATCGAACACTGAAGCTTTCTTT
>-|TRBV6-5|-|TRBJ1-6
CASSGAESLHF
TGTGCCAGTTCAGGGGCAGAGAGCCTCCACTTT
>-|TRBV29-1|-|TRBJ2-4
CSVEGRGIQYF
TGCAGCGTTGAAGGTCGGGGCATTCAGTACTTC
>TRBD1|TRBV9|once|TRBJ2-2
CASSYTGANTGELFF
TGTGCCAGCAGCTATACAGGGGCGAACACCGGGGAGCTGTTTTTT
>TRBD2|TRBV9|-|TRBJ2-5
CAGSKGTSGGPETQYF
TGTGCCGGATCAAAGGGGACTAGCGGGGGGCCGGAGACCCAGTACTTC
>-|TRBV5-6|-|TRBJ1-1
CASSLLNTEAFF
TGTGCCAGCAGCTTGCTGAACACTGAAGCTTTCTTT
>-|TRBV10-1|-|TRBJ2-1
CASRAGPGDNEQFF
TGCGCCAGCAGAGCGGGTCCTGGGGACAATGAGCAGTTCTTC
>-|TRBV6-6|once|TRBJ1-2
CASSSEGGSYGYTF
TGTGCCAGCAGTTCCGAAGGGGGGAGCTATGGCTACACCTTC
>TRBD1|TRBV9|once|TRBJ1-1
CASSATQGKDTEAFF
TGTGCCAGCAGCGCGACACAGGGGAAGGACACTGAAGCTTTCTTT
>-|TRBV9|-|TRBJ2-3
CASSVVGGVDTQYF
TGTGCCAGCAGCGTAGTGGGCGGGGTCGATACGCAGTATTTT
>-|TRBV2|-|TRBJ2-3
CAISDADTQYF
TGTGCTATCTCAGACGCGGATACGCAGTATTTT
>-|TRBV18|-|TRBJ1-2
CASLTLQGEDYGYTF
TGTGCCAGCTTAACCTTACAGGGAGAAGACTATGGCTACACCTTC
>-|TRBV5-1|few|TRBJ1-3
CASSLDGGSSGNTIYF
TGCGCCAGCAGCTTGGATGGAGGGAGCTCTGGAAACACCATATATTTT
>-|TRBV13|-|TRBJ1-1
CASSLGLGQFPPEAFF
TGTGCCAGCAGCTTAGGGCTCGGACAGTTCCCCCCTGAAGCTTTCTTT
>-|TRBV27|-|TRBJ1-4
CASSLSHRTELFF
TGTGCCAGCAGTTTATCTCACCGGACCGAACTGTTTTTT
>-|TRBV5-6|-|TRBJ1-4
CASSGTDRLGEKLFF
TGTGCCAGCAGCGGAACGGACCGGTTGGGGGAAAAACTGTTTTTT
>-|TRBV5-6|once|TRBJ1-1
CASSLNANTEAFF
TGTGCCAGCAGCTTGAACGCGAACACTGAAGCTTTCTTT
>TRBD1|TRBV7-9|few|TRBJ1-1
CASSRQGGGTEAFF
TGTGCCAGCAGCCGACAGGGAGGCGGCACTGAAGCTTTCTTT
>-|TRBV19|few|TRBJ2-1
CASTSRATEENEQFF
TGTGCCAGTACCTCAAGGGCGACAGAAGAGAATGAGCAGTTCTTC
>-|TRBV7-3|-|TRBJ2-1
CASGVYNEQFF
TGTGCCAGCGGGGTCTACAATGAGCAGTTCTTC
>TRBD1|TRBV11-2|-|TRBJ2-1
CASSLRWVPGGEQFF
TGTGCCAGCAGTTTACGTTGGGTCCCAGGGGGTGAGCAGTTCTTC
>TRBD2|TRBV13|-|TRBJ2-1
CASNPSGGTRLNEQFF
TGTGCCAGCAACCCCAGCGGGGGAACCCGCCTCAATGAGCAGTTCTTC
>-|TRBV11-2|-|TRBJ2-5
CASSLGWGQLQETQYF
TGTGCCAGCAGCTTAGGATGGGGACAACTACAAGAGACCCAGTACTTC
>TRBD1|TRBV13|-|TRBJ1-4
CASSPGQGRSNEKLFF
TGTGCCAGCAGCCCCGGACAGGGAAGGTCTAATGAAAAACTGTTTTTT
>-|TRBV10-3|-|TRBJ2-7
CAISESIGGQTYEQYF
TGTGCCATCAGTGAGTCGATAGGGGGACAAACCTACGAGCAGTACTTC
>-|TRBV11-2|once|TRBJ2-7
CASSLEPSQRDEQYF
TGTGCCAGCAGCTTAGAGCCTAGTCAACGTGACGAGCAGTACTTC
>-|TRBV7-2|-|TRBJ2-7
CASSLEVADSYEQYF
TGTGCCAGCAGCCTCGAGGTCGCTGACTCCTACGAGCAGTACTTC
>TRBD1|TRBV12-5|-|TRBJ1-1
CASAPWGAGGDEAFF
TGTGCTAGTGCCCCCTGGGGGGCAGGGGGGGATGAAGCTTTCTTT
>TRBD1|TRBV7-6|-|TRBJ1-5
CASSRQGDQPQHF
TGTGCCAGCAGCAGACAGGGGGATCAGCCCCAGCATTTT
>TRBD2|TRBV9|once|TRBJ2-3
CASSVGVSGGDGDTQYF
TGTGCCAGCAGCGTAGGGGTTAGCGGGGGGGATGGAGATACGCAGTATTTT
>-|TRBV15|-|TRBJ2-2
CATSLKRVGRVRGGELFF
TGTGCCACCAGCCTAAAAAGGGTGGGAAGGGTACGAGGCGGGGAGCTGTTTTTT
>TRBD2|TRBV27|-|TRBJ2-7
CASSSSGGYEQYF
TGTGCCAGCAGTTCTAGCGGGGGGTACGAGCAGTACTTC
>-|TRBV11-2|-|TRBJ2-7
CASSYVSSYEQYF
TGTGCCAGCAGCTACGTCTCCTCCTACGAGCAGTACTTC
>TRBD2|TRBV5-5|-|TRBJ2-1
CASSLGLAGSEQFF
TGTGCCAGCAGCTTGGGACTAGCGGGGAGTGAGCAGTTCTTC
>TRBD2|TRBV9|-|TRBJ2-2
CASGGAGELFF
TGTGCCTCCGGGGGGGCCGGGGAGCTGTTTTTT
>-|TRBV7-9|-|TRBJ1-3
CASSLEGGSGNTIYF
TGTGCCAGCAGCTTAGAAGGGGGCTCTGGAAACACCATATATTTT
>-|TRBV9|few|TRBJ1-2
CASSAPAPNYGYTF
TGTGCCAGCAGCGCGCCGGCCCCTAACTATGGCTACACCTTC
>-|TRBV5-8|-|TRBJ1-3
CASSLGWGPGNTIYF
TGTGCCAGCAGCTTGGGTTGGGGACCTGGAAACACCATATATTTT
>TRBD1|TRBV6-5|once|TRBJ2-7
CASRLLEGAVHEQYF
TGTGCCAGCAGGTTACTAGAGGGGGCGGTCCACGAGCAGTACTTC
>-|TRBV28|once|TRBJ2-7
CASSRVSYEQYF
TGTGCCAGCAGTCGCGTCTCCTACGAGCAGTACTTC
>-|TRBV28|-|TRBJ1-1
CASSLEGGIPMNTEAFF
TGTGCCAGCAGTTTGGAGGGGGGGATCCCTATGAACACTGAAGCTTTCTTT
>-|TRBV7-2|-|TRBJ2-5
CASSFRWAETQYF
TGTGCCAGCAGCTTTAGGTGGGCCGAGACCCAGTACTTC
>-|TRBV6-1|-|TRBJ1-1
CASKRERGPAEAFF
TGTGCCAGCAAAAGGGAACGGGGGCCTGCTGAAGCTTTCTTT
>-|TRBV7-7|once|TRBJ2-3
CASSLQGSDTQYF
TGTGCCAGCAGCTTACAGGGTTCAGATACGCAGTATTTT
>-|TRBV9|-|TRBJ1-6
CASSPSPGREGNSPLHF
TGTGCCAGCAGCCCCTCCCCCGGGAGGGAAGGTAATTCACCCCTCCACTTT
>-|TRBV6-5|-|TRBJ1-2
CASRTDRTNGYTF
TGTGCCAGCAGGACCGACAGAACCAATGGCTACACCTTC
>-|TRBV6-4|-|TRBJ2-1
CASSDIAGFGEQFF
TGTGCCAGCAGTGATATTGCGGGGTTTGGTGAGCAGTTCTTC
>-|TRBV7-8|-|TRBJ2-5
CASSLGITGLETQYF
TGTGCCAGCAGCTTAGGGATTACGGGGTTGGAGACCCAGTACTTC
>TRBD1|TRBV29-1|-|TRBJ2-7
CSVLGQGEAYEQYF
TGCAGCGTCCTCGGACAGGGAGAAGCCTACGAGCAGTACTTC
>-|TRBV6-5|-|TRBJ1-2
CASSNRQEPLYGYTF
TGTGCCAGCAGTAACCGACAGGAGCCCCTCTATGGCTACACCTTC
>TRBD1|TRBV7-9|-|TRBJ1-1
CASSLGTGTANTEAFF
TGTGCCAGCAGCTTAGGAACCGGGACAGCGAACACTGAAGCTTTCTTT
>TRBD2|TRBV4-1|-|TRBJ2-1
CASSQDTGLAGGLGQFF
TGCGCCAGCAGCCAAGACACGGGACTAGCGGGGGGGTTGGGGCAGTTCTTC
>-|TRBV6-5|once|TRBJ2-3
CASSSLTVDTDTQYF
TGTGCCAGCAGTTCCCTAACAGTGGACACAGATACGCAGTATTTT
>-|TRBV29-1|-|TRBJ2-7
CSVTGTLLSEQYF
TGCAGCGTTACAGGCACCTTGCTTTCCGAGCAGTACTTC
>-|TRBV6-5|once|TRBJ2-3
CATAVGGDTQYF
TGTGCCACCGCGGTTGGAGGTGATACGCAGTATTTT
>-|TRBV27|-|TRBJ1-5
CASSSFDGGEQPQHF
TGTGCCAGCAGTTCCTTCGACGGGGGGGAGCAGCCCCAGCATTTT
>TRBD1|TRBV4-2|-|TRBJ1-2
CASSHSPGTGDYGYTF
TGTGCCAGCAGCCATTCCCCCGGGACAGGCGACTATGGCTACACCTTC
>-|TRBV13|-|TRBJ2-3
CAVSKWSSTDTQYF
TGTGCCGTGTCTAAATGGTCTAGCACAGATACGCAGTATTTT
>-|TRBV9|few|TRBJ1-4
CASSVGVQNEKLFF
TGTGCCAGCAGCGTGGGGGTCCAAAATGAAAAACTGTTTTTT